The present entry profiles one T cell receptor (beta chain) with its context. The sample belongs to a study of T cell changes during pregnancy in multiple sclerosis. TCRdb's copy holds only in-frame clones and misses some; the assay was immunoSEQ multiplex PCR. The data contain 90,000 or so clones, approximately 95% of them singletons. The V gene end was trimmed by 5 bases and the J gene end by 8 bases; junction bases not matched to a gene: 5. This CDR3 is 13 amino acids long. Germline CDR1 is MRHNA and CDR2 is SNTAGT. This receptor was taken from a female donor in good health, enrolled as a control in a pregnancy study. The gene calls are TRBV6-4 and TRBJ1-2; 10 nucleotides match TRBD1. Sequences were derived from peripheral blood, sampled after pregnancy. CDR3 sequence: CASSSGTGAGYTF. The CDR3 nucleotides are TGTGCCAGCAGTTCCGGGACAGGGGCCGGCTACACCTTC.